These 29 T cell receptor beta chains originate from one sample sequenced in a study of blood T cells in healthy people across ages. Primers used in a second PCR of roughly 6 to 11 cycles were a sample-barcoded 5' primer and a J-beta primer mix. TCRdb redid the calling of the 5' RACE reads with MiXCR, one entry per CDR3 protein. The sample lists hundreds of thousands of distinct CDR3 sequences, 40% to 50% occurring once. The sequenced material came from blood. These receptors were collected from a man older than 75 in good health.

This sequence joins TRBV6-5 and TRBJ1-1; D remains ambiguous. Germline CDR1 and CDR2: MNHEY and SVGAGI. CDR3 length: 10 amino acids. The V end was cut by 8 bases, the J end by 12 bases, with 13 bases between. The CDR3, as DNA: TGTGCCAGCTCCGGAACCGGGACTTTCTTT. Its protein product is CASSGTGTFF.

V is TRBV7-2 and J is TRBJ2-3; D is uncertain. Germline V lookup: CDR1 SGHTA, CDR2 FQGNSA. The CDR3 consists of 15 residues. Trimming took 5 bases from V and 0 from J, leaving 12 bases between them. This chain's CDR3 is CASSQDALSTDTQYF. The CDR3 DNA sequence: TGTGCCAGCAGCCAAGATGCCCTCAGCACAGATACGCAGTATTTT.

This chain joins TRBV9 and TRBJ2-1, with 7 nucleotides matching TRBD1. Trimming removed 0 bases from V and 0 bases from J; junction bases left unmatched: 3. The CDR3 length is 16 residues. Germline lookup yields CDR1 SGDLS and CDR2 YYNGEE. The DNA of the CDR3 is TGTGCCAGCAGCGTAGGCCGGGACAGCTCCTACAATGAGCAGTTCTTC. The encoded protein is CASSVGRDSSYNEQFF.

This clonotype was seen only a few times. The chain has TRBV20-1 and TRBJ1-2; 7 nucleotides match TRBD1. Germline V CDR1 and CDR2: DFQATT, SNEGSKA (reference sequence). The CDR3 length is 12 residues. CDR3: CSGESTGTGYTF. The DNA of the CDR3 is TGCAGCGGGGAATCGACAGGGACCGGCTACACCTTC.

This clonotype was observed at least ten times. The chain recombines TRBV28 with TRBJ2-3; 7 nucleotides agree with TRBD1. Germline CDR1 is MDHEN and CDR2 is SYDVKM. This CDR3 has 14 amino acids. The junction had 6 bases not matched to a gene; V was cut back by 5 bases and J by 4 bases. The CDR3 sequence is CASSGEGAADTQYF. CDR3 in DNA: TGTGCCAGCAGTGGTGAGGGGGCAGCAGATACGCAGTATTTT.

This clonotype was seen more than once but under ten times. This rearrangement joins TRBV9 to TRBJ2-7; D unresolved. This CDR3 has 14 amino acids. V lost 0 bases, J lost 4 bases, and 11 bases lay in between. Germline values: CDR1 SGDLS, CDR2 YYNGEE. Written as DNA, the CDR3 is TGTGCCAGCAGCGTAGGTGTGGGCCAGTACGAGCAGTACTTC. Its protein product is CASSVGVGQYEQYF.

This clonotype has more than one count but fewer than ten. The chain is built from TRBV5-1 and TRBJ2-5; no definite D call. The germline gives CDR1 SGHRS, CDR2 YFSETQ. This CDR3 contains 13 residues. Trimming cost V 1 base and J 9 bases, with 13 bases left between them. This CDR3 is CASSLTQQVAQYF. CDR3 nucleotides: TGCGCCAGCAGCTTGACACAGCAAGTGGCCCAGTACTTC.

J is TRBJ2-1 and V is TRBV15; 10 bases are shared with TRBD2. Losses at the gene ends were 5 bases for V and 7 bases for J; bases not matched to a gene: 8. Germline V gene sequence: CDR1 LNHNV, CDR2 YYDKDF (reference sequence). The CDR3 runs 15 residues. CDR3 sequence reads: CATSPASGSRNEQFF. In DNA, the CDR3 is TGTGCCACCAGCCCGGCTAGCGGGAGTAGAAATGAGCAGTTCTTC. Looking up the rest from reference TRBV15 and TRBJ2-1 gives the full variable domain: DAMVIQNPRYQVTQFGKPVTLSCSQTLNHNVMYWYQQKSSQAPKLLFHYYDKDFNNEADTPDNFQSRRPNTSFCFLDIRSPGLGDTAMYLCATSPASGSRNEQFFGPGTRLTVL.

There are many counts of this clonotype. The chain recombines TRBV7-2 with TRBJ2-3, with 9 bases that match TRBD1. The CDR3 extends over 16 amino acids. V shed 5 bases and J 4 bases; nucleotides not matched to a gene: 10. Germline CDR1 SGHTA, CDR2 FQGNSA. The CDR3 nucleotides are TGTGCCAGCAGCCAATCCTCGGGACAGGGCGCAGATACGCAGTATTTT. This translates into CASSQSSGQGADTQYF.

This sequence joins TRBV30 and TRBJ1-2; no firm D call. CDR1 is GTSNPN and CDR2 is SVGIG in the germline V gene (reference sequence). CDR3 length: 15 residues. V lost 0 bases and J lost 0, with 11 bases in between. Here the CDR3 reads CAWSVVHRANYGYTF. Written as DNA, the CDR3 is TGTGCCTGGAGTGTTGTCCACCGAGCTAACTATGGCTACACCTTC. Full variable domain (outside the CDR3, taken from reference TRBV30 and TRBJ1-2): SQTIHQWPATLVQPVGSPLSLECTVEGTSNPNLYWYRQAAGRGLQLLFYSVGIGQISSEVPQNLSASRPQDRQFILSSKKLLLSDSGFYLCAWSVVHRANYGYTFGSGTRLTVV.

The chain carries TRBV4-2 and TRBJ2-1, with unresolved D. The germline V gene encodes CDR1 LGHNA and CDR2 YNFKEQ. The CDR3 is 14 residues long. The ends were cut back, 1 base at V and 8 bases at J, with 12 bases in the middle. The CDR3 here is CASSQGLDYDEQFF. The CDR3, as DNA: TGTGCCAGCAGCCAAGGGCTAGATTACGATGAGCAGTTCTTC.

The rearrangement links TRBV20-1 to TRBJ2-7; the D gene is possibly TRBD1 (5 bases). Deletions cut 0 bases from V and 2 bases from J, with 14 bases between. The CDR3 consists of 15 residues. Germline assignment: CDR1 DFQATT and CDR2 SNEGSKA (reference sequence). The CDR3 sequence: CSARDKGAVAYEQYF. The CDR3 region has the DNA TGCAGTGCTAGAGATAAAGGGGCCGTAGCCTACGAGCAGTACTTC.

The chain joins TRBV18 to TRBJ2-4; D is ambiguous. The end of the DNA is better explained by TRBJ2-7, so the J call may be wrong. Germline values: CDR1 KGHSH, CDR2 LQKENI. The length of the CDR3 is 13 residues. CDR3 amino acids: CASSPAAIYEQYF. The CDR3 DNA is TGTGCCAGCTCACCAGCTGCTATTTACGAGCAGTACTTC.

About this clonotype itself: Given a much more abundant clone one base away, this may be a read error. V usage is TRBV3-1 and J usage is TRBJ2-5; 10 bases are a match to TRBD2. CDR1 LGHDT and CDR2 YNNKEL come from the germline V gene (reference sequence). V lost 10 bases and J lost 11; bases outside the gene matches: 22. The CDR3 has 16 amino acids. CDR3 bases: TGTGCCACCGACAAAGCGGGAGGGCCGGGAATAAGGGAGCAGTACTTC. Residues: CATDKAGGPGIREQYF.

This clonotype appeared a few times. The chain combines TRBV4-3 with TRBJ2-1; 7 bases line up with TRBD2. Germline lookup yields CDR1 LGHNA and CDR2 YSLEER. Unmatched junction bases numbered 8, after V lost 0 bases and J lost 3 bases. The CDR3 length is 17 residues. The CDR3 DNA is TGCGCCAGCAGCCAAGATGAAGGGGCTAGCGGCTACAATGAGCAGTTCTTC. Protein product: CASSQDEGASGYNEQFF.

There are a few counts of this clonotype. Just one base apart from a much larger clone, this may be a read error. The V and J genes are TRBV6-2 or TRBV6-3 and TRBJ1-2; D possibly corresponds to TRBD1 (5 bases). CDR3 length equals 14 residues. The V gene's germline CDR1 is MNHEY and CDR2 SVGEGT. The V and J ends lost 5 bases and 8 bases respectively, with 18 bases between them. The CDR3 DNA follows: TGTGCCAGCAGTGCTCAGGGTCTTACACGCGGCTACACCTTC. Amino acids: CASSAQGLTRGYTF.

This clonotype has ten or more counts. V and J are TRBV9 and TRBJ2-1; TRBD2 matches at 8 bases. Germline V CDR1 and CDR2: SGDLS, YYNGEE. The CDR3 has 17 amino acids. The junction had 12 bases not matched to a gene; V was cut back by 0 bases and J by 7 bases. CDR3 protein: CASSVGLRGGPGNEQFF. The CDR3 DNA is TGTGCCAGCAGCGTAGGCCTCCGGGGGGGCCCCGGGAATGAGCAGTTCTTC.

With respect to this clonotype: At one of its ends the junction is not consistent with the germline gene, which may arise from a read error. The V and J genes are TRBV18 and TRBJ1-1, with 10 bases matching TRBD1. The germline V gene has CDR1 KGHSH and CDR2 LQKENI. This CDR3 spans 15 amino acids. CDR3 nucleotide sequence: TGTGCCAGCTCACCACGGACAGGGGGTGACACCGAAGCTTTCTTT. Translation gives CASSPRTGGDTEAFF.

The J gene is TRBJ2-7, the V gene TRBV29-1, with D unclear. Germline V gene data show CDR1 as SQVTM and CDR2 as ANQGSEA. The CDR3 covers 13 residues. With 7 bases removed from V and 2 bases from J, the gap between germline ends came to 15 bases. The CDR3 DNA reads as TGCAGCGGCCTTCGTCCTGGAACCTACGAGCAGTACTTC. This translates into CSGLRPGTYEQYF.

This chain joins TRBV21-1 and TRBJ2-1; TRBD2, the table's D call, was not compared with the DNA. TRBV21-1 is tagged as a pseudogene. CDR3 length: 18 amino acids. CDR3 in DNA: TGTGCCAGCAGCAAAGGGGGAGTTGGGGGAGCAAACTACAATGAGCAGTTCTTC. Translating gives CASSKGGVGGANYNEQFF.

This clonotype occurred a few times. The rearrangement links TRBV20-1 to TRBJ2-7; 8 bases fit TRBD2. V was clipped by 2 bases and J by 3 bases; unmatched bases: 9. This CDR3 has 15 amino acids. Germline lookup yields CDR1 DFQATT and CDR2 SNEGSKA (reference sequence). CDR3 in DNA: TGCAGTGCTAGAAAAAGCGGGGGACCCTACTACGAGCAGTACTTC. Its translation: CSARKSGGPYYEQYF.

This clonotype was seen more than once but under ten times. The chain links TRBV20-1 to TRBJ2-1, with 12 bases that match TRBD2. CDR3 size: 15 residues. With V trimmed by 0 bases and J by 4 bases, 1 base remained unmatched. Germline V gene data show CDR1 as DFQATT and CDR2 as SNEGSKA (reference sequence). Written as DNA, the CDR3 is TGCAGTGCTAGAGAGGGACTAGCGGGTTACAATGAGCAGTTCTTC. It translates to CSAREGLAGYNEQFF.

This clonotype was seen repeatedly, ten times or more. V gene TRBV12-3 or TRBV12-4 combines with J gene TRBJ2-3; D assignment may be TRBD1 or TRBD2 (5 bases each). The CDR3 consists of 14 residues. V lost 5 bases, J lost 2 bases, and 11 bases lay in between. The CDR3 loop reads CASSAGTYTDTQYF. The CDR3 nucleotides are TGTGCCAGCAGTGCCGGGACCTACACAGATACGCAGTATTTT.

CDR3 in amino acids: CASMAESRGDYGYTF. CDR3 coding DNA: TGTGCCAGCATGGCCGAATCCAGGGGTGACTATGGCTACACCTTC. The genes are TRBV7-9 and TRBJ1-2; a possible D gene is TRBD1 (6 bases). This CDR3 is 15 amino acids long. V was trimmed by 7 bases and J by 3 bases, leaving 18 bases between them. Germline values: CDR1 SEHNR, CDR2 FQNEAQ (reference sequence).

The V gene is TRBV7-2, the J gene TRBJ2-7, with 8 bases aligning to TRBD2. CDR1 SGHTA and CDR2 FQGNSA come from the germline V gene. The V segment lost 5 bases and the J segment 2 bases; nucleotides outside the gene matches: 8. This CDR3 spans 15 amino acids. The CDR3 is CASSPGGTFTYEQYF. The CDR3 DNA sequence: TGTGCCAGCAGCCCGGGGGGGACATTTACCTACGAGCAGTACTTC. Looking up the rest from reference TRBV7-2 and TRBJ2-7 gives the full variable domain: GAGVSQSPSNKVTEKGKDVELRCDPISGHTALYWYRQSLGQGLEFLIYFQGNSAPDKSGLPSDRFSAERTGGSVSTLTIQRTQQEDSAVYLCASSPGGTFTYEQYFGPGTRLTVT.

This clonotype was found many times. The CDR3 reads CSASPTNTGEQTQYF. Here the CDR3 DNA reads TGCAGTGCTAGTCCGACAAACACAGGGGAGCAGACCCAGTACTTC. The gene calls are TRBV20-1 and TRBJ2-5; 7 bases are shared with TRBD1. J lost 6 bases, V lost 3 bases, and 13 bases had no gene match. CDR1 and CDR2 (germline): DFQATT, SNEGSKA (reference sequence). The CDR3 is made up of 15 amino acids.

This clonotype showed up just a few times. The chain recombines TRBV21-1 with TRBJ1-4. TRBV21-1 is tagged as a pseudogene. This CDR3 has 12 residues. The DNA for the CDR3 is TGTGCCCTAAAAGAGGGAGAGGAAAAACTGTTTTTT. Amino acid sequence: CALKEGEEKLFF.

This sequence joins TRBV29-1 and TRBJ2-1; D may be TRBD1 (5 bases). CDR3 length: 18 amino acids. The V end lost 7 bases, the J end lost 0 bases, and 25 bases lay between the germline ends. The V gene's germline CDR1 is SQVTM and CDR2 ANQGSEA. In DNA form, the CDR3 reads TGCAGCGCTGCAGGGCAGACCAAGCCTGACAGCTCCTACAATGAGCAGTTCTTC. The encoded protein is CSAAGQTKPDSSYNEQFF.

This clonotype was seen only a few times. V gene TRBV7-6 combines with J gene TRBJ2-1, with TRBD2 matching 8 bases. There are 16 residues in the CDR3. Looked up from germline, CDR1 is SGHVS and CDR2 is FNYEAQ. V was pared by 4 bases and J by 2 bases, with 7 bases of the junction left unmatched. The CDR3 DNA sequence: TGTGCCAGCAGCTCCAACCGGGGGGGGACCTACAATGAGCAGTTCTTC. It translates to CASSSNRGGTYNEQFF.